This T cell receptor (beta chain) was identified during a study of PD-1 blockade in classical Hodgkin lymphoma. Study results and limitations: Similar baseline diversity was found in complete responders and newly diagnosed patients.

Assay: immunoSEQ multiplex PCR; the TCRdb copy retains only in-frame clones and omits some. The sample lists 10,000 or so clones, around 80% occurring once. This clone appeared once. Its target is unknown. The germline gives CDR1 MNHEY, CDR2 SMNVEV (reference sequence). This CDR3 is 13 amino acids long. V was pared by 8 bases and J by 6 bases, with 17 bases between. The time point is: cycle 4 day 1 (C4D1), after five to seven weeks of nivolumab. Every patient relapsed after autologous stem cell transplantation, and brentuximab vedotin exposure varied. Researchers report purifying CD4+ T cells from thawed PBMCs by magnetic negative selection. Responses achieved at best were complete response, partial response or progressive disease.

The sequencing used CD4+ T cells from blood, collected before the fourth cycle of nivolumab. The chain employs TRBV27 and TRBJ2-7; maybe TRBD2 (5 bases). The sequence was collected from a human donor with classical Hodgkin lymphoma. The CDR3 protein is CASASSGWGEQYF. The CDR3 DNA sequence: TGTGCCAGCGCTAGCAGTGGGTGGGGCGAGCAGTACTTC.